The sequence of this TCR beta chain was determined in a study of T-cell memory formation after mild COVID-19. The study's findings and limits: Clones shrinking from day 15 to 85 showed even CD4/CD8 mixes; later expanders tilted CD4+. Largely, contracting CD4+ clones fell within CM and EM, and contracting CD8+ clones within EMRA. Some clones that responded were present in memory (sampled pre-infection), which suggests cross-reactive memory joined.

V lost 6 bases to trimming and J lost 6 bases; unmatched junction nucleotides: 8. The CDR3 is made up of 13 amino acids. As concerns this clonotype: Its specificity is unknown.

TCRdb re-analysed the 5' RACE reads in MiXCR, keeping a single row per CDR3 protein. The profile shows about 600,000 distinct CDR3 sequences, 20% to 25% of them singletons. The specimen sequenced was PBMCs or a T cell subset sorted from them (not recorded which). This chain links TRBV12-3 or TRBV12-4 with TRBJ2-7; TRBD2 agrees at 7 bases. This TCR was sampled from an adult woman who had mild COVID-19 (a few samples of this study predate the infection). Cell type and time point are not known. This CDR3 is CASRRDYLTEQYF. DNA for the CDR3: TGTGCCAGCAGGCGGGACTACCTAACCGAGCAGTACTTC.